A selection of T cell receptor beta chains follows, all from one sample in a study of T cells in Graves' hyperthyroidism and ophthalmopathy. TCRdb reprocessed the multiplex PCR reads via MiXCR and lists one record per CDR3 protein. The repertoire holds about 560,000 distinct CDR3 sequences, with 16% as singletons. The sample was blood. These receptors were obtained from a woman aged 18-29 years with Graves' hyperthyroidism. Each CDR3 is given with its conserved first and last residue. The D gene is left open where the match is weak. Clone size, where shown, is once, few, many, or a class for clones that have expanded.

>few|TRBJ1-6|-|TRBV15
CATSDRTNSPLHF
TGTGCCACCAGCGACAGGACCAATTCACCCCTCCACTTT
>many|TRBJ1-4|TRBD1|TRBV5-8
CASSLAGQGANEKLFF
TGTGCCAGCAGCTTGGCCGGACAGGGGGCTAATGAAAAACTGTTTTTT
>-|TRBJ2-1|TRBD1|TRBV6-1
CASSEDRAYNEQFF
TGTGCCAGCAGTGAGGACAGGGCGTACAATGAGCAGTTCTTC
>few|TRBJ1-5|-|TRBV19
CASSILGTWGIEPQHF
TGTGCCAGTAGTATTCTCGGGACGTGGGGGATCGAGCCCCAGCATTTT
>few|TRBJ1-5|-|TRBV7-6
CASSFTGPNQPQHF
TGTGCCAGCAGCTTCACAGGGCCCAATCAGCCCCAGCATTTT
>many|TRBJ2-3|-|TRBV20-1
CSARDLITGEADTQYF
TGCAGTGCTAGAGACCTGATAACGGGAGAAGCAGATACGCAGTATTTT
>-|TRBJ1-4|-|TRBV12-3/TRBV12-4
CASSFKSGNEKLFF
TGTGCCAGCAGTTTTAAGTCAGGGAATGAAAAACTGTTTTTT
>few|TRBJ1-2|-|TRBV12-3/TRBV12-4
CASSSRAVGGYTF
TGTGCCAGCAGTTCGAGGGCCGTCGGTGGCTACACCTTC
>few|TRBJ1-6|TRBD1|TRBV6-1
CASRDRDSPLHF
TGTGCCAGCAGGGACAGGGATTCACCCCTCCACTTT
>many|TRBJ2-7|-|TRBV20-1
CSDSVWEGALSYEQYF
TGCAGTGATTCCGTTTGGGAGGGGGCCCTCTCCTACGAGCAGTACTTC
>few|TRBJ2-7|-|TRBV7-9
CASSPEVGEQYF
TGTGCCAGCAGCCCCGAAGTCGGCGAGCAGTACTTC
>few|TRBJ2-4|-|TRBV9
CASSLGTGPNIQYF
TGTGCCAGCAGCCTCGGTACAGGGCCCAACATTCAGTACTTC
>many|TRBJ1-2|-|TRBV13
CASSLGFYGYTF
TGTGCCAGCAGCTTAGGGTTCTATGGCTACACCTTC
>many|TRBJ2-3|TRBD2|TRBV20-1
CSARGVTSGRQDTQYF
TGCAGTGCTAGGGGGGTGACTAGCGGGAGACAAGATACGCAGTATTTT
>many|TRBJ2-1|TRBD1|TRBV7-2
CASSLRVGQGANEQFF
TGTGCCAGCAGCTTAAGGGTGGGACAGGGAGCCAATGAGCAGTTCTTC
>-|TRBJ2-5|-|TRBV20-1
CSARVVAGSGPQYF
TGCAGTGCTAGAGTGGTGGCAGGGTCTGGCCCCCAGTACTTC